The entry that follows covers one TCR beta chain sequence. The data belong to a study of regulatory T cells in long-lasting Graves disease. Specified time point: newly diagnosed GD, antithyroid drugs for less than 3 months. There was RNA extracted from PBMCs, and the TCR library was made from it. The CDR3 length is 13 residues. Per the germline V gene, CDR1 is KGHSH and CDR2 is LQKENI. Trimming cost V 3 bases and J 4 bases, with 10 bases left between them. iRepertoire HTBI primers and Arm-PCR of CDR3 regions built TCR beta libraries. One entry per CDR3 protein, called by TCRdb with MiXCR from the multiplex PCR reads. The sample shows hundreds of thousands of distinct CDR3 sequences, less than 20% of them seen only once. This sample also appeared in a second study, on T cells in Graves' hyperthyroidism and ophthalmopathy.

The chain carries TRBV18 and TRBJ2-7; no clear D. The sample was peripheral blood mononuclear cells (PBMCs), taken at new diagnosis, from a patient treated with antithyroid drugs. The source is a woman aged 25-40 years with Graves disease. CDR3 nucleotides: TGTGCCAGCTCACCCCCCAGCCGATACGAGCAGTACTTC. Its protein product is CASSPPSRYEQYF.